What follows are 3 T cell receptor beta chains derived from one specimen sequenced in a study of shared clonotypes between healthy human individuals. Clones were sequenced by immunoSEQ multiplex PCR, and TCRdb holds only the in-frame ones, with some missing. This table has more than 2 million clones, about 95% appearing once. CD8 cells regarded as naive lacked CD45RO, were positively chosen for CCR7, and omitted terminally differentiated effector memory CD45RA+ cells. The sequenced sample was naive CD8+ T cells sorted from blood. The receptors shown here come from a man between 18 and 29 years old in good health.

The chain uses TRBV5-6 and TRBJ2-7; 8 positions match TRBD1. J lost 5 bases, V lost 4 bases, and 17 bases had no gene match. CDR1 is SGHDT and CDR2 is YYEEEE in the germline V gene. This CDR3 spans 17 amino acids. The CDR3 DNA follows: TGTGCCAGCAGCCCCCTGTTGTTACGGGACAGGCCCAACGAGCAGTACTTC. The encoded protein is CASSPLLLRDRPNEQYF. Based on the CDR3 plus reference TRBV5-6 and TRBJ2-7, the full variable domain is DAGVTQSPTHLIKTRGQQVTLRCSPKSGHDTVSWYQQALGQGPQFIFQYYEEEERQRGNFPDRFSGHQFPNYSSELNVNALLLGDSALYLCASSPLLLRDRPNEQYFGPGTRLTVT.

This chain links TRBV9 with TRBJ1-2, with D perhaps matching TRBD1 (5 bases). This CDR3 region has 13 residues. The germline gives CDR1 SGDLS, CDR2 YYNGEE. V lost 0 bases, J lost 7 bases, and 10 bases lay in between. The CDR3 DNA reads as TGTGCCAGCAGCGTAGTATCGGGGGGTGGCTACACCTTC. It codes for CASSVVSGGGYTF. The entire variable domain, with the rest obtained from reference TRBV9 and TRBJ1-2, is as follows: DSGVTQTPKHLITATGQRVTLRCSPRSGDLSVYWYQQSLDQGLQFLIQYYNGEERAKGNILERFSAQQFPDLHSELNLSSLELGDSALYFCASSVVSGGGYTFGSGTRLTVV.

The chain is built from TRBV10-3 and TRBJ2-3; D not certain. CDR3 length: 14 residues. V was shortened by 3 bases and J by 2 bases, with 9 bases between the two germline ends. From germline, CDR1 is ENHRY and CDR2 SYGVKD. CDR3 residues: CAISDFQVTDTQYF. CDR3 bases: TGTGCCATCAGTGATTTTCAGGTCACAGATACGCAGTATTTT.